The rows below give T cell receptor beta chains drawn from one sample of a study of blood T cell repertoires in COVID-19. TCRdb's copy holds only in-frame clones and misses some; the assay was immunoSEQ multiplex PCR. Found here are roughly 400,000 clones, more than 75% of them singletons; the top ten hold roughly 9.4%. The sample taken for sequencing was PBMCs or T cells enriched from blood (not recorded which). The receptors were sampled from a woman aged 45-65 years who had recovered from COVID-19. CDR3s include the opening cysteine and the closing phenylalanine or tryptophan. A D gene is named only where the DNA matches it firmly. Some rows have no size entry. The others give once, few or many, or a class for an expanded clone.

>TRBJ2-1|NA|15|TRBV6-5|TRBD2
TGTGCCAGCACTTGGAAAAGCGGGGGATACAATGAGCAGTTCTTC
CASTWKSGGYNEQFF
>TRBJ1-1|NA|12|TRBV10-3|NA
TGTGCCACCCAGCAGGGTAGCACTGAAGCTTTCTTT
CATQQGSTEAFF
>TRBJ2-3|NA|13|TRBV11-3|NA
TGTGCCAGCAGCCCCGAGGCGGAGGATACGCAGTATTTT
CASSPEAEDTQYF
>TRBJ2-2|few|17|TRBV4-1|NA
TGCGCCAGCAGAGCCGGGGTCCACCATAAGGCCACCGGGGAGCTGTTTTTT
CASRAGVHHKATGELFF
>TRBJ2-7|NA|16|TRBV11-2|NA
TGTGCCAGCAGCCCTCGTCTAGACAGGAGCAACTACGAGCAGTACTTC
CASSPRLDRSNYEQYF
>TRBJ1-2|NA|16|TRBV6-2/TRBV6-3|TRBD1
TGTGCCAGCAGTTACTCGGGGACAGACGCTAACTATGGCTACACCTTC
CASSYSGTDANYGYTF
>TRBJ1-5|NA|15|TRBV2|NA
TGTGCCAGCAGATTGGGCGACACCAGCAATCAGCCCCAGCATTTT
CASRLGDTSNQPQHF
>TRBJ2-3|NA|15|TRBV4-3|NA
TGCGCCAGCAGCCAAGATTTCAGGGGGGTAGATACGCAGTATTTT
CASSQDFRGVDTQYF
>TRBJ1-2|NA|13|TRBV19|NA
TGTGCCAGTAGTATAGCCTATTACTATGGCTACACCTTC
CASSIAYYYGYTF
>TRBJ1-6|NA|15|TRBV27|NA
TGTGCCAGCAGTCCGGACAGTCTGGAGCGTTCACCCCTCCACTTT
CASSPDSLERSPLHF
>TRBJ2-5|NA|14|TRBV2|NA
TGTGCCAGCAGCCTCCCAGGGTCAGGGGAGACCCAGTACTTC
CASSLPGSGETQYF
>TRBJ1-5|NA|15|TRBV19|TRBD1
TGTGCCAGTAGTATTAGGACAGGGGACCATCAGCCCCAGCATTTT
CASSIRTGDHQPQHF
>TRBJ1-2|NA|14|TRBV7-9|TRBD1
TGTGCCAGCAGACAACAGGGGGCGAACTATGGCTACACCTTC
CASRQQGANYGYTF
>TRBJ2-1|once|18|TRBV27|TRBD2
TGTGCCAGCAGTTTTTTAGCGGGGGGCCTTAATGGAGGCAATGAGCAGTTCTTC
CASSFLAGGLNGGNEQFF
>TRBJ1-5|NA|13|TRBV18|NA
TGTGCCAGCTCACAAGCCAGCAATCAGCCCCAGCATTTT
CASSQASNQPQHF
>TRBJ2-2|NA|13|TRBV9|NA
TGTGCCAGCAGTGCTATATACACCGGGGAGCTGTTTTTT
CASSAIYTGELFF
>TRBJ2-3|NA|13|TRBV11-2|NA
TGTGCCAGCAGCCCGGCGGCCGGCCGGGCGCAGTATTTT
CASSPAAGRAQYF
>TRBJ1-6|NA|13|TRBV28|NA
TGTGCCATCTCCCCGGGGGGTAATTCACCCCTCCACTTT
CAISPGGNSPLHF
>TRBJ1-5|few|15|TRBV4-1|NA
TGCGCCAGCAGCCATTTCTTTGGATCGGGTCAGCCCCAGCATTTT
CASSHFFGSGQPQHF
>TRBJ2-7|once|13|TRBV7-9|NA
TGTGCCAGCAGCTTTGGGGCGACCTACGAGCAGTACTTC
CASSFGATYEQYF
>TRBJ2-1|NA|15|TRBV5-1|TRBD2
TGCGCCAGCAGCCCAAGACTAGCGGGGGCAGGAGAGCAGTTCTTC
CASSPRLAGAGEQFF
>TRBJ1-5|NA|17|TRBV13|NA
TGTGCCAGCAGCCGTGGAGGGGGGGGCTATAGCAATCAGCCCCAGCATTTT
CASSRGGGGYSNQPQHF
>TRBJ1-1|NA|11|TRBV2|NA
TGTGCCAGCGGGGGGGGGTTTGAAGCTTTCTTT
CASGGGFEAFF
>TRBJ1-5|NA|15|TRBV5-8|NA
TGTGCCAGCAGCTTCTCGGGAGAAAGCAATCAGCCCCAGCATTTT
CASSFSGESNQPQHF
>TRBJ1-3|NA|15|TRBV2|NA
TGTGCCAGCAGTGAAGCCGCCAGCTCTGGAAACACCATATATTTT
CASSEAASSGNTIYF
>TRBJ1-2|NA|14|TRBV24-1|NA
TGTGCCACCAGTGATTCGACCAGGGACTATGGCTACACCTTC
CATSDSTRDYGYTF
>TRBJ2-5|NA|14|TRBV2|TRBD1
TGTGCCAGCAGTCCCCCCAGGGGGCCAGAGACCCAGTACTTC
CASSPPRGPETQYF
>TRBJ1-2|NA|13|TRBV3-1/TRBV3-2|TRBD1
TGTGCCAGCAGCGCGACAGGGGGCTATGGCTACACCTTC
CASSATGGYGYTF
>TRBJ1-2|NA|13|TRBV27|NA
TGTGCCAGCAGTTTATCAGGGGTGCTTGGCTACACCTTC
CASSLSGVLGYTF
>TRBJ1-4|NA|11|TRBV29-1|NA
TGCAGCGCTGAGGGGAGCGAAAAACTGTTTTTT
CSAEGSEKLFF
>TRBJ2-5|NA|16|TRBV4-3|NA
TGCGCCAGCAGCCAAGGACTCCGTGGAATCCAAGAGACCCAGTACTTC
CASSQGLRGIQETQYF
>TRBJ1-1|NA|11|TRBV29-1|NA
TGCAGCGTGCGACTGGATTCTGAAGCTTTCTTT
CSVRLDSEAFF
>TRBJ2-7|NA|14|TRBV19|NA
TGTGCCAGTAGACTTAAAGCGGCTACCTACGAGCAGTACTTC
CASRLKAATYEQYF
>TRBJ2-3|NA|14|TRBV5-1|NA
TGCGCCAGCAGCTTCCGCTCCACCCGGGATACGCAGTATTTT
CASSFRSTRDTQYF
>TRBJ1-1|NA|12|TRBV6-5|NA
TGTGCCAGCAGTTACCAAACAGGGCAGGCTTTCTTT
CASSYQTGQAFF
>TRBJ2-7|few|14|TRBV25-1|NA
TGTGCCAGCAGTGAGGGACACGGATCCTACGAGCAGTACTTC
CASSEGHGSYEQYF
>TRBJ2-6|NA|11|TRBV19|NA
TGTGCCAGTAGTATTTCCGGACTTTTGACTTTC
CASSISGLLTF
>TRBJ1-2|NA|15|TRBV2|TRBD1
TGTGCCAGCAGTGGACAGGGCCACCGTTCCCATGGCTACACCTTC
CASSGQGHRSHGYTF
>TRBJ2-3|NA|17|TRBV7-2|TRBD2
TGTGCCATAGCCCTCGACAGCGGGGGGGCTAGCACAGATACGCAGTATTTT
CAIALDSGGASTDTQYF
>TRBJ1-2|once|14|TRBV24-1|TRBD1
TGTGCCACCAGTGATCCTTGGACAGGCAATGGCTACACCTTC
CATSDPWTGNGYTF
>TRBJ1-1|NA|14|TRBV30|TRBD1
TGTGCCTCATTCAACAGGGGTGGGAGCACTGAAGCTTTCTTT
CASFNRGGSTEAFF